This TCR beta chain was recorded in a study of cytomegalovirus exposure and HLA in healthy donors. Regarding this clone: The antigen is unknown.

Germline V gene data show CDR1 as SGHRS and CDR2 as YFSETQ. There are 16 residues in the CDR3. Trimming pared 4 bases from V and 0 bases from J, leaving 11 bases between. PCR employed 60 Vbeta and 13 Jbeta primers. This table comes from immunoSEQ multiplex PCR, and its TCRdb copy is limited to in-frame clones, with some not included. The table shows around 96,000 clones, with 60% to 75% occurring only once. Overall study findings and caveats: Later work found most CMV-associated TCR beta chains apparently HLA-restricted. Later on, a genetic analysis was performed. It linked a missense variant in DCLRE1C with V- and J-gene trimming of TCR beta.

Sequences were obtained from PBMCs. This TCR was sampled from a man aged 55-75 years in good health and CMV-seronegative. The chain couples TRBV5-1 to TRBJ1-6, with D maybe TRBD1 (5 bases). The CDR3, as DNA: TGCGCCAGCAGCGACGGTACAGGCTCCTATAATTCACCCCTCCACTTT. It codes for CASSDGTGSYNSPLHF.